The 2 T cell receptor beta chains listed next were all sequenced from one sample in a study of regulatory T cells. The primer mix had 52 TRBV and 13 TRBJ primers. Data came from immunoSEQ multiplex PCR; TCRdb stores just in-frame clones and leaves some out. The repertoire holds 30,000 to 40,000 clones, with 70% to 90% as singletons. Which antigens these TCRs recognize remains unknown. Study-level findings and limits: In CD3G-deficient patients, conventional CD4+ T cells were enriched for hydrophobic CDR3 residues at positions 6 and 7.

The specimen sequenced was conventional CD4+ T cells sorted from blood. These receptors all stem from a person between 18 and 30 years old with CD3G deficiency.

The gene calls are TRBV13 and TRBJ1-1, with TRBD1 matching 7 bases. The V and J ends lost 5 bases and 7 bases, in that order; junction bases with no gene match: 4. Germline CDR1 is PRHDT and CDR2 is FYEKMQ (reference sequence). The CDR3 has 12 residues. This CDR3 is CASSTRDSEAFF. In nucleotides, the CDR3 is TGTGCCAGCAGCACTCGGGACAGTGAAGCTTTCTTT.

This chain uses TRBV28 with TRBJ2-2; 7 nucleotides agree with TRBD1. The CDR3 is made up of 15 amino acids. Unmatched junction bases numbered 7, after V lost 6 bases and J lost 3 bases. Germline CDR1 MDHEN, CDR2 SYDVKM. CDR3 protein: CASSLTGMYTGELFF. In nucleotides, the CDR3 is TGTGCCAGCAGCCTGACAGGGATGTACACCGGGGAGCTGTTTTTT.